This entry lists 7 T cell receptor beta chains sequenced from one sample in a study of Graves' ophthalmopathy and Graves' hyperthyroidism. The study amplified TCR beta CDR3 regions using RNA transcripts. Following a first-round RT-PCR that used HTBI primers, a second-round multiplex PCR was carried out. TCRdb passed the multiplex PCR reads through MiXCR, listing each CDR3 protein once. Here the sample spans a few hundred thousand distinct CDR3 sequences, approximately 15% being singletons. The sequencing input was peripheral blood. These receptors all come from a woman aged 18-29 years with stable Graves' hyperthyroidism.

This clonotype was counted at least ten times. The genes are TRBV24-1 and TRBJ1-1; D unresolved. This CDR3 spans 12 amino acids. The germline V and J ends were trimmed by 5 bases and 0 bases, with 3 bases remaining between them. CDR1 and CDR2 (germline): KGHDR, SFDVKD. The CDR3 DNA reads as TGTGCCACCAGTGCTGTGAACACTGAAGCTTTCTTT. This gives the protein CATSAVNTEAFF.

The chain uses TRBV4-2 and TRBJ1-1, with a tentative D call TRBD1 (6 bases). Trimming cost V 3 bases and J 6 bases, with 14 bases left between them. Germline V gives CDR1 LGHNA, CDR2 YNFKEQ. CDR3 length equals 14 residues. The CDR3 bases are TGTGCCAGCAGCCAGACGACAGGTGGGGCTGAAGCTTTCTTT. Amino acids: CASSQTTGGAEAFF.

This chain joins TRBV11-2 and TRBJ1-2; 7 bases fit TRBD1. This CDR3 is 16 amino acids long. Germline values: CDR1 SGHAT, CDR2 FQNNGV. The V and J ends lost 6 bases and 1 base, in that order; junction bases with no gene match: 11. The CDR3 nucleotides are TGTGCCAGCAGACAACTAAACAGGGGCCATAACTATGGCTACACCTTC. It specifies CASRQLNRGHNYGYTF.

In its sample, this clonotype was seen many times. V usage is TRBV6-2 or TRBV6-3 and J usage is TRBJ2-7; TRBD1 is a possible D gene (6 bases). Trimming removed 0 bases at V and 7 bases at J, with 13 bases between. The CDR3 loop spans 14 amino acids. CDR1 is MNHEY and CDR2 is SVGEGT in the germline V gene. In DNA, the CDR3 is TGTGCCAGCAGTTACTCGACAGGATTAAGTGAGCAGTACTTC. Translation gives CASSYSTGLSEQYF.

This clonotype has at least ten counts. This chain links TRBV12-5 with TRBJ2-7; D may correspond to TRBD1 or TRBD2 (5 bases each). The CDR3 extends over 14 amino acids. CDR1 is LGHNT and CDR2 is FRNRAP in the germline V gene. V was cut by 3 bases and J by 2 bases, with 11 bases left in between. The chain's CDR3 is CASGFEGLTYEQYF. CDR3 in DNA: TGTGCTAGTGGTTTTGAGGGGCTCACCTACGAGCAGTACTTC.

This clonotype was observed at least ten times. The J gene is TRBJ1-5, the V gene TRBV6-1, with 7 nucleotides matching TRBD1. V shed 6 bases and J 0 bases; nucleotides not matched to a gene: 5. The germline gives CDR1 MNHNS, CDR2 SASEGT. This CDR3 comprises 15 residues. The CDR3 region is CASSGGQYSNQPQHF. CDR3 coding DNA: TGTGCCAGCAGCGGGGGACAGTATAGCAATCAGCCCCAGCATTTT.

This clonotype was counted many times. Here the CDR3 reads CASSQLGRLNTEAFF. For the CDR3, the DNA is TGTGCCAGCAGCCAATTGGGCAGGTTGAACACTGAAGCTTTCTTT. The chain is built from TRBV4-2 and TRBJ1-1, with D unclear. The CDR3 totals 15 residues. Germline V lookup: CDR1 LGHNA, CDR2 YNFKEQ. Between the trimmed V and J ends, which lost 2 bases and 0 bases, there was a span of 10 bases.